The rows below give T cell receptor beta chains drawn from one sample of a study of CD8 T cells in Susac syndrome. TCRdb itself ran the immunoSEQ multiplex PCR reads through MiXCR, one entry per CDR3 protein. The sample records some 100,000 distinct CDR3 sequences, around 97% being singletons. The material sequenced was CD4+ T cells from PBMCs. The receptors were gathered from a human donor in good health. Each CDR3 is given with its conserved first and last residue. Each record gives: clone size, V gene, D gene, J gene, CDR3 protein, CDR3 DNA. A D gene is named only where the DNA matches it firmly. Expanded clones get a size class; other rows say once, few or many, or leave the size out.

clone size: .; V gene: TRBV19; D gene: .; J gene: TRBJ2-3; CDR3 protein: CASSIEAGKRTDTQYF; CDR3 DNA: TGTGCCAGTAGTATAGAGGCGGGAAAAAGGACAGATACGCAGTATTTT
clone size: .; V gene: TRBV30; D gene: TRBD1; J gene: TRBJ1-1; CDR3 protein: CAWSVGQGYEAFF; CDR3 DNA: TGTGCCTGGAGTGTAGGACAGGGATATGAAGCTTTCTTT
clone size: .; V gene: TRBV2; D gene: .; J gene: TRBJ2-7; CDR3 protein: CASRPGLLGKSEQYF; CDR3 DNA: TGTGCCAGCAGACCTGGACTACTAGGTAAAAGTGAGCAGTACTTC
clone size: .; V gene: TRBV6-5; D gene: .; J gene: TRBJ2-2; CDR3 protein: CAVQGHNTGELFF; CDR3 DNA: TGTGCCGTTCAGGGGCATAACACCGGGGAGCTGTTTTTT
clone size: .; V gene: TRBV20-1; D gene: TRBD1; J gene: TRBJ1-5; CDR3 protein: CSALGQGGGQPQHF; CDR3 DNA: TGCAGTGCTCTCGGACAGGGAGGGGGTCAGCCCCAGCATTTT
clone size: .; V gene: TRBV29-1; D gene: .; J gene: TRBJ2-7; CDR3 protein: CSVEWDYEQYF; CDR3 DNA: TGCAGCGTTGAGTGGGACTACGAGCAGTACTTC
clone size: .; V gene: TRBV20-1; D gene: .; J gene: TRBJ1-5; CDR3 protein: CSAKDTLGQPQHF; CDR3 DNA: TGCAGTGCTAAGGACACCCTCGGGCAGCCCCAGCATTTT
clone size: .; V gene: TRBV2; D gene: TRBD1; J gene: TRBJ1-1; CDR3 protein: CASTRTGVNTEAFF; CDR3 DNA: TGTGCCAGCACCCGGACAGGGGTGAACACTGAAGCTTTCTTT
clone size: .; V gene: TRBV7-6; D gene: .; J gene: TRBJ2-1; CDR3 protein: CASSLSAVTYNEQFF; CDR3 DNA: TGTGCCAGCAGCTTATCAGCGGTTACCTACAATGAGCAGTTCTTC
clone size: .; V gene: TRBV28; D gene: .; J gene: TRBJ2-5; CDR3 protein: CASGARVTQYF; CDR3 DNA: TGTGCCAGCGGAGCGAGGGTCACCCAGTACTTC
clone size: .; V gene: TRBV28; D gene: .; J gene: TRBJ2-5; CDR3 protein: CASSSLPDRQETQYF; CDR3 DNA: TGTGCCAGCAGTTCCCTACCAGACAGGCAAGAGACCCAGTACTTC
clone size: once; V gene: TRBV29-1; D gene: TRBD1; J gene: TRBJ2-3; CDR3 protein: CSVSVGQGDTDTQYF; CDR3 DNA: TGCAGCGTCTCCGTTGGACAGGGGGACACAGATACGCAGTATTTT
clone size: .; V gene: TRBV15; D gene: TRBD1; J gene: TRBJ2-5; CDR3 protein: CATSRERGQGLETQYF; CDR3 DNA: TGTGCCACCAGCAGAGAACGGGGACAGGGGTTGGAGACCCAGTACTTC
clone size: .; V gene: TRBV2; D gene: TRBD1; J gene: TRBJ2-7; CDR3 protein: CATGQGYEQYF; CDR3 DNA: TGTGCCACCGGACAGGGTTACGAGCAGTACTTC
clone size: .; V gene: TRBV30; D gene: .; J gene: TRBJ1-1; CDR3 protein: CAWALNGGEAFF; CDR3 DNA: TGTGCCTGGGCACTTAACGGGGGTGAAGCTTTCTTT
clone size: .; V gene: TRBV24-1; D gene: .; J gene: TRBJ2-2; CDR3 protein: CATSDSTRGELFF; CDR3 DNA: TGTGCCACCAGTGACTCTACTAGGGGGGAGCTGTTTTTT
clone size: .; V gene: TRBV18; D gene: .; J gene: TRBJ2-3; CDR3 protein: CASSPRPWDHPDTQYF; CDR3 DNA: TGTGCCAGCTCACCTCGTCCTTGGGACCACCCAGATACGCAGTATTTT
clone size: .; V gene: TRBV29-1; D gene: TRBD2; J gene: TRBJ2-7; CDR3 protein: CSAKGLAEPYEQYF; CDR3 DNA: TGCAGCGCCAAGGGACTAGCGGAGCCCTACGAGCAGTACTTC
clone size: .; V gene: TRBV28; D gene: .; J gene: TRBJ1-2; CDR3 protein: CASRLSNYGYTF; CDR3 DNA: TGTGCCAGCAGGTTGTCTAACTATGGCTACACCTTC
clone size: once; V gene: TRBV11-2; D gene: TRBD2; J gene: TRBJ2-3; CDR3 protein: CASSFFSGRVDTQYF; CDR3 DNA: TGTGCCAGCAGCTTCTTTAGCGGGAGAGTAGATACGCAGTATTTT
clone size: .; V gene: TRBV19; D gene: .; J gene: TRBJ2-5; CDR3 protein: CASSSQGLGTQYF; CDR3 DNA: TGTGCCAGTAGTTCACAGGGCCTGGGGACCCAGTACTTC
clone size: once; V gene: TRBV27; D gene: TRBD1; J gene: TRBJ1-2; CDR3 protein: CASKLQGAHGYTF; CDR3 DNA: TGTGCCAGCAAGCTACAGGGGGCCCACGGCTACACCTTC
clone size: .; V gene: TRBV6-2/TRBV6-3; D gene: .; J gene: TRBJ1-5; CDR3 protein: CASSPPATAQHF; CDR3 DNA: TGTGCCAGCAGCCCCCCCGCAACAGCCCAGCATTTT
clone size: .; V gene: TRBV5-1; D gene: .; J gene: TRBJ2-7; CDR3 protein: CASSLGHVYEQYF; CDR3 DNA: TGCGCCAGCAGCTTAGGACACGTATACGAGCAGTACTTC
clone size: .; V gene: TRBV6-5; D gene: .; J gene: TRBJ2-7; CDR3 protein: CATIGAGRQYF; CDR3 DNA: TGTGCCACCATCGGGGCAGGGCGGCAGTACTTC
clone size: .; V gene: TRBV18; D gene: TRBD2; J gene: TRBJ2-1; CDR3 protein: CASSPLAGDAYNEQFF; CDR3 DNA: TGTGCCAGCTCCCCTTTAGCGGGAGATGCCTACAATGAGCAGTTCTTC
clone size: .; V gene: TRBV5-4; D gene: TRBD1; J gene: TRBJ1-6; CDR3 protein: CASILQGCNSPLHF; CDR3 DNA: TGTGCCAGCATCCTACAGGGGTGTAATTCACCCCTCCACTTT
clone size: .; V gene: TRBV6-5; D gene: TRBD1; J gene: TRBJ1-6; CDR3 protein: CASSPTGRADSPLHF; CDR3 DNA: TGTGCCAGCAGTCCGACAGGGAGAGCGGATTCACCCCTCCACTTT
clone size: .; V gene: TRBV29-1; D gene: .; J gene: TRBJ2-7; CDR3 protein: CSVGSSRPKVDYEQYF; CDR3 DNA: TGCAGCGTTGGGAGTAGTCGGCCTAAGGTCGACTACGAGCAGTACTTC
clone size: .; V gene: TRBV21-1; D gene: .; J gene: TRBJ2-6; CDR3 protein: CASSKFLQGLSSGANVLTF; CDR3 DNA: TGTGCCAGCAGCAAATTCTTACAGGGGCTAAGCTCTGGGGCCAACGTCCTGACTTTC
clone size: .; V gene: TRBV20-1; D gene: TRBD1; J gene: TRBJ1-2; CDR3 protein: CSAAGTGFDGYTF; CDR3 DNA: TGCAGTGCGGCCGGGACAGGGTTCGATGGCTACACCTTC
clone size: .; V gene: TRBV19; D gene: .; J gene: TRBJ2-5; CDR3 protein: CASSTPRPVGRETQYF; CDR3 DNA: TGTGCCAGTAGTACACCTAGACCCGTCGGCCGTGAGACCCAGTACTTC
clone size: .; V gene: TRBV20-1; D gene: TRBD1; J gene: TRBJ1-1; CDR3 protein: CSAPDRQNTEAFF; CDR3 DNA: TGCAGTGCACCGGACAGGCAGAACACTGAAGCTTTCTTT
clone size: .; V gene: TRBV12-3/TRBV12-4; D gene: TRBD1; J gene: TRBJ1-5; CDR3 protein: CASSLRTGGSNQPQHF; CDR3 DNA: TGTGCCAGCAGTTTGCGGACAGGGGGTAGCAATCAGCCCCAGCATTTT
clone size: once; V gene: TRBV19; D gene: TRBD1; J gene: TRBJ1-1; CDR3 protein: CASSMDRPNTEAFF; CDR3 DNA: TGTGCCAGTAGTATGGACAGGCCGAACACTGAAGCTTTCTTT
clone size: .; V gene: TRBV6-5; D gene: TRBD2; J gene: TRBJ2-3; CDR3 protein: CASSSPVLAGGAGDTQYF; CDR3 DNA: TGTGCCAGCAGTTCCCCTGTGCTAGCGGGGGGGGCGGGGGATACGCAGTATTTT
clone size: few; V gene: TRBV6-2/TRBV6-3; D gene: .; J gene: TRBJ2-5; CDR3 protein: CASSSWETQYF; CDR3 DNA: TGTGCCAGCAGTTCTTGGGAGACCCAGTACTTC
clone size: .; V gene: TRBV30; D gene: TRBD2; J gene: TRBJ2-7; CDR3 protein: CAWGLALEQYF; CDR3 DNA: TGTGCCTGGGGACTAGCTCTCGAGCAGTACTTC
clone size: .; V gene: TRBV29-1; D gene: .; J gene: TRBJ2-7; CDR3 protein: CSVERNSYEQYF; CDR3 DNA: TGCAGCGTTGAAAGAAATAGCTACGAGCAGTACTTC
clone size: .; V gene: TRBV5-1; D gene: TRBD1; J gene: TRBJ2-2; CDR3 protein: CASSFRDRGTGELFF; CDR3 DNA: TGCGCCAGCAGTTTCCGGGACAGAGGGACCGGGGAGCTGTTTTTT
clone size: .; V gene: TRBV20-1; D gene: TRBD1; J gene: TRBJ2-5; CDR3 protein: CSALRGETQYF; CDR3 DNA: TGCAGTGCTCTCAGGGGGGAGACCCAGTACTTC
clone size: .; V gene: TRBV2; D gene: TRBD2; J gene: TRBJ2-1; CDR3 protein: CASWPGGFYNEQFF; CDR3 DNA: TGTGCCAGCTGGCCGGGAGGCTTTTACAATGAGCAGTTCTTC
clone size: .; V gene: TRBV6-5; D gene: .; J gene: TRBJ2-7; CDR3 protein: CASSPGGIYEQYF; CDR3 DNA: TGTGCCAGCAGTCCTGGGGGGATCTACGAGCAGTACTTC
clone size: .; V gene: TRBV20-1; D gene: .; J gene: TRBJ2-1; CDR3 protein: CSAAQGSDEQFF; CDR3 DNA: TGCAGTGCGGCCCAGGGTTCGGATGAGCAGTTCTTC
clone size: .; V gene: TRBV30; D gene: .; J gene: TRBJ2-2; CDR3 protein: CAWRAGATGELFF; CDR3 DNA: TGTGCCTGGAGGGCCGGGGCTACCGGGGAGCTGTTTTTT
clone size: .; V gene: TRBV7-9; D gene: .; J gene: TRBJ2-5; CDR3 protein: CASRPQSGRGAQETQYF; CDR3 DNA: TGTGCCAGCAGGCCTCAATCCGGTCGGGGGGCCCAAGAGACCCAGTACTTC